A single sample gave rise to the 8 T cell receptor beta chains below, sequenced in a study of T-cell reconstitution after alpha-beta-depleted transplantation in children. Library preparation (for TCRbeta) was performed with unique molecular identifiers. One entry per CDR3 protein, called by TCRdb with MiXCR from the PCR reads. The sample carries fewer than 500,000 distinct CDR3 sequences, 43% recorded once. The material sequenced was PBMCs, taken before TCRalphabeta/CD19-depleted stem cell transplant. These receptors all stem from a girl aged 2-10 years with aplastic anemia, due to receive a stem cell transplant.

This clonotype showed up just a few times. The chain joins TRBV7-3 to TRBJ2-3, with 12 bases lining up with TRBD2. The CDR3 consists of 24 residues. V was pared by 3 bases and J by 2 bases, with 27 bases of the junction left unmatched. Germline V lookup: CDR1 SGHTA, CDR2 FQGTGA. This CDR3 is CASSFTHPGLAGSPPRENTDTQYF. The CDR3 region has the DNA TGTGCCAGCAGCTTCACGCATCCGGGACTAGCGGGCTCACCTCCCCGGGAAAACACAGATACGCAGTATTTT.

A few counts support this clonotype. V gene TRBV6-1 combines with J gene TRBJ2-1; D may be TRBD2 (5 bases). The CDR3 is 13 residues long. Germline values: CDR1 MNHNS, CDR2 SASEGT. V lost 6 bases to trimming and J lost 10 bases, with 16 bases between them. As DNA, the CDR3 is TGTGCCAGCAGACCTTTTCGCGGCGGGGAGCAGTTCTTC. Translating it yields CASRPFRGGEQFF.

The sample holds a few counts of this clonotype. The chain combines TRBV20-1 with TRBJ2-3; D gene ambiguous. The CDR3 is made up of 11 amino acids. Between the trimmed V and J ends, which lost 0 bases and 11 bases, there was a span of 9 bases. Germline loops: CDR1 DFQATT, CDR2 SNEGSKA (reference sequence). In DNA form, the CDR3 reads TGCAGTGCTAGAGATGGCGCGGTGCAGTATTTT. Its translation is CSARDGAVQYF.

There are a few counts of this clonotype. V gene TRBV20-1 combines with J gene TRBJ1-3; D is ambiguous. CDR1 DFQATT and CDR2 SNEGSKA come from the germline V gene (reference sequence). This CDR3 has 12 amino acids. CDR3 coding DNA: TGCAGCGGGCGGACGTCCGGAAACACCATATATTTT. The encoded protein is CSGRTSGNTIYF.

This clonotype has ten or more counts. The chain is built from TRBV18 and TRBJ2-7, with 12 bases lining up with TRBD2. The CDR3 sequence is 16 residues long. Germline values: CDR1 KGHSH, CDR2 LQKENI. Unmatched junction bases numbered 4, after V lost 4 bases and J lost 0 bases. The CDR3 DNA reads TGTGCCAGCTCACTCGGACTAGCGGGAAGCTCCTACGAGCAGTACTTC. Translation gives CASSLGLAGSSYEQYF.

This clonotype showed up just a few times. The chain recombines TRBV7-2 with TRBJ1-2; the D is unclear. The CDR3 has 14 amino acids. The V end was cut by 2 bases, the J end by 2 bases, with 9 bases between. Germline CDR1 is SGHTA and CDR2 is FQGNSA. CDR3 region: CASSLPSGNYGYTF. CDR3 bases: TGTGCCAGCAGCTTACCCTCAGGCAACTATGGCTACACCTTC. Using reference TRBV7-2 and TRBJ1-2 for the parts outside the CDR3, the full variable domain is GAGVSQSPSNKVTEKGKDVELRCDPISGHTALYWYRQSLGQGLEFLIYFQGNSAPDKSGLPSDRFSAERTGGSVSTLTIQRTQQEDSAVYLCASSLPSGNYGYTFGSGTRLTVV.

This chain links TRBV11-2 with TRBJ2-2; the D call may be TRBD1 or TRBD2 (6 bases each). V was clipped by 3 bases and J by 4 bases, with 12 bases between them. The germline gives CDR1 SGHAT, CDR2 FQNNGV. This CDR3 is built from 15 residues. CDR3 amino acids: CASSFTEGGTGELFF. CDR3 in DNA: TGTGCCAGCAGCTTTACGGAGGGGGGCACCGGGGAGCTGTTTTTT.

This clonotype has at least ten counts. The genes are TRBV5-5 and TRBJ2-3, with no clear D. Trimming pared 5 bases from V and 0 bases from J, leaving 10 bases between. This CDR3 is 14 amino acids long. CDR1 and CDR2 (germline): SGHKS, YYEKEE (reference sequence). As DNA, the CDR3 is TGTGCCAGCAGTTCTAAGCCTAGCACAGATACGCAGTATTTT. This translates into CASSSKPSTDTQYF. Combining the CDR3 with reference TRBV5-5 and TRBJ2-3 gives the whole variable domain DAGVTQSPTHLIKTRGQQVTLRCSPISGHKSVSWYQQVLGQGPQFIFQYYEKEERGRGNFPDRFSARQFPNYSSELNVNALLLGDSALYLCASSSKPSTDTQYFGPGTRLTVL.